Given below is one T cell receptor beta chain in context. What it binds is unknown. This sample stems from a study of cytomegalovirus exposure and HLA in healthy donors. Use of 60 Vbeta and 13 Jbeta primers characterized the PCR. Repertoires were generated with immunoSEQ multiplex PCR, while TCRdb's copy carries only in-frame clones and drops some. Seen here are around 160,000 clones, 75% to 90% observed once, and the top ten hold approximately 2%. Study results and caveats: Some public TCRs appeared in many individuals, while most sequences were rare.

This sequence was found in a human donor in good health. The sequencing sample was made of PBMCs.

The CDR3: CASSPGQLTGGELFF. CDR3 coding DNA: TGCGCCAGCAGCCCGGGACAGTTGACGGGCGGGGAGCTGTTTTTT. This chain joins TRBV4-1 and TRBJ2-2, with 7 bases fitting TRBD1. The CDR3 totals 15 residues. The germline V gene encodes CDR1 MGHRA and CDR2 YSYEKL. With 4 bases clipped from V and 7 bases from J, the junction kept 9 bases outside the gene matches.